Each of the 18 T cell receptor beta chains below was sequenced from the same sample in a study of T-cell memory formation after mild COVID-19. MiXCR was run by TCRdb on the 5' RACE reads, yielding one entry per CDR3 protein. This sample has roughly 480,000 distinct CDR3 sequences; about 23% occur once, and the top ten carry roughly an eighth. Sequencing was performed on PBMCs or a T cell subset sorted from them (not recorded which). All receptors come from an adult woman who had mild COVID-19 (a few samples of this study predate the infection). Cell type and time point are not known.

This clonotype was detected only a few times. The chain couples TRBV5-1 to TRBJ2-2; D gene unclear. Trimming removed 1 base at V and 0 bases at J, with 7 bases between. Germline V CDR1 and CDR2: SGHRS, YFSETQ. This CDR3 is 15 amino acids long. As DNA, the CDR3 is TGCGCCAGCAGCTTGTCTGGGTCGAACACCGGGGAGCTGTTTTTT. Translation gives CASSLSGSNTGELFF.

In its sample, this clonotype was seen a few times. The rearrangement joins TRBV29-1 to TRBJ1-2; 9 bases line up with TRBD1. V dropped 2 bases and J dropped 5; count of bases not matched to a gene: 6. Germline V lookup: CDR1 SQVTM, CDR2 ANQGSEA. This CDR3 has 14 amino acids. The CDR3 is CSVESRTGDYGYTF. CDR3 nucleotides: TGCAGCGTTGAATCCCGGACAGGGGATTATGGCTACACCTTC.

The chain employs TRBV20-1 and TRBJ2-1; maybe TRBD2 (6 bases). V was trimmed by 5 bases and J by 9 bases, leaving 14 bases between them. Germline CDR1 DFQATT, CDR2 SNEGSKA (reference sequence). The CDR3 runs 12 residues. CDR3 protein: CSAPEWGVEQFF. The CDR3 nucleotides are TGCAGTGCTCCGGAGTGGGGGGTTGAGCAGTTCTTC.

This clonotype came up a few times. The chain couples TRBV12-3 or TRBV12-4 to TRBJ2-1; the match to TRBD1 covers 9 bases. After removal of 4 bases from V and 9 bases from J, the junction contained 13 bases not matched to a gene. CDR3 length: 16 residues. The CDR3: CASSSGTGWVAGEQFF. CDR3 coding DNA: TGTGCCAGCAGTTCCGGGACAGGGTGGGTAGCGGGTGAGCAGTTCTTC.

This sequence joins TRBV4-3 and TRBJ1-5; possibly TRBD1 for D (5 bases). V gave up 0 bases and J gave up 6 bases, with 15 bases separating them. Germline assignment: CDR1 LGHNA and CDR2 YSLEER. CDR3 length: 16 amino acids. CDR3 loop: CASSQDRGHGGQPQHF. For the CDR3, the DNA is TGCGCCAGCAGCCAAGACCGGGGCCATGGCGGTCAGCCCCAGCATTTT.

In this sample, this clonotype turned up a few times. CDR3 protein: CASSLPSTHEQFF. The CDR3 nucleotides read TGTGCCAGCAGCTTACCGAGTACCCATGAGCAGTTCTTC. This chain links TRBV11-2 with TRBJ2-1; no reliable D call. Germline V gives CDR1 SGHAT, CDR2 FQNNGV. With 2 bases removed from V and 8 bases from J, the gap between germline ends came to 10 bases. The CDR3 has 13 residues.

The chain is built from TRBV29-1 and TRBJ2-3, with a possible D match to TRBD1 (6 bases). The V and J ends lost 7 bases and 0 bases respectively, with 17 bases between them. The CDR3 is made up of 15 amino acids. Germline lookup yields CDR1 SQVTM and CDR2 ANQGSEA. The chain's CDR3 is CSAMGTPRSTDTQYF. DNA for the CDR3: TGCAGCGCAATGGGGACACCGCGTAGCACAGATACGCAGTATTTT.

This clonotype was recorded a few times. The chain is built from TRBV14 and TRBJ2-7; TRBD1 might be the D (5 bases). This CDR3 is built from 12 residues. V lost 4 bases and J lost 3, with 7 bases in between. CDR1 is SGHDN, CDR2 FVKESK, per germline. The CDR3 here is CASSRGFYEQYF. The DNA of the CDR3 is TGTGCCAGCAGCCGGGGCTTCTACGAGCAGTACTTC.

The chain has TRBV7-2 and TRBJ1-5; D unresolved. The CDR3 spans 18 residues. V was pared by 1 base and J by 4 bases, with 20 bases between. Per germline, CDR1 SGHTA and CDR2 FQGNSA. The CDR3 DNA reads as TGTGCCAGCAGCTTAGTCGGGTCCCGAACTTTATTTAATCAGCCCCAGCATTTT. Translating it yields CASSLVGSRTLFNQPQHF.

The chain couples TRBV25-1 to TRBJ2-6; D unresolved. V shed 2 bases and J shed 0 bases, with 11 bases lying between them. Germline CDR1 reads MGHDK; CDR2 reads SYGVNS. The CDR3 totals 17 residues. The CDR3: CASSETSSHSGANVLTF. In DNA, the CDR3 is TGTGCCAGCAGTGAAACCTCGTCTCACTCTGGGGCCAACGTCCTGACTTTC.

V gene TRBV12-3 or TRBV12-4 combines with J gene TRBJ2-1, with 8 bases identical to TRBD2. The CDR3 spans 13 residues. With V trimmed by 7 bases and J by 8 bases, 7 bases remained unmatched. The CDR3: CASTRTSLDEQFF. CDR3 coding DNA: TGTGCCAGCACCCGGACTAGCCTGGATGAGCAGTTCTTC.

The chain joins TRBV7-9 to TRBJ2-1; no reliable D call. This CDR3 region has 11 residues. The germline CDR1 and CDR2 sequences are SEHNR and FQNEAQ (reference sequence). V lost 8 bases and J 8 bases, leaving 10 bases between the germline ends. CDR3: CASLRWYEQFF. The CDR3, as DNA: TGTGCCAGCCTGAGGTGGTATGAGCAGTTCTTC.

The genes are TRBV6-6 and TRBJ1-2; D possibly corresponds to TRBD1 (6 bases). The V gene lost 5 bases and the J gene lost 8 bases, with 21 bases spanning the gap. Germline assignment: CDR1 MNHNY and CDR2 SVGAGI (reference sequence). CDR3 length: 15 amino acids. DNA for the CDR3: TGTGCCAGCAGTCGCACCAAATCGGGGGACACGGGCTACACCTTC. The encoded protein is CASSRTKSGDTGYTF.

In this sample, this clonotype turned up a few times. The chain has TRBV15 and TRBJ2-7; unclear D gene. The germline gives CDR1 LNHNV, CDR2 YYDKDF (reference sequence). The CDR3 length is 15 residues. Between the trimmed V and J ends, which lost 0 bases and 2 bases, there was a span of 11 bases. The CDR3: CATSREQGGTYEQYF. Written as DNA, the CDR3 is TGTGCCACCAGCAGAGAACAAGGCGGAACCTACGAGCAGTACTTC.

The rearrangement uses TRBV7-2 and TRBJ2-1, with D unclear. Germline V gene lookup returns CDR1 SGHTA and CDR2 FQGNSA. V lost 0 bases and J lost 1, with 10 bases in between. The CDR3 extends over 16 amino acids. CDR3 DNA sequence: TGTGCCAGCAGCTTAGCCCCCACACGATCCTACAATGAGCAGTTCTTC. It codes for CASSLAPTRSYNEQFF.

V and J are TRBV7-8 and TRBJ2-1; D might be TRBD2 (6 bases). CDR1 and CDR2 (germline): SGHVS, FQNEAQ. V was cut by 5 bases and J by 10 bases, with 12 bases left in between. This CDR3 is 12 amino acids long. CDR3 DNA: TGTGCCAGCAGCCATCCTAGCGAAGAGCAGTTCTTC. Its translation: CASSHPSEEQFF.

This chain uses TRBV2 with TRBJ1-2; possibly TRBD1 for D (6 bases). V lost 5 bases and J lost 8, with 12 bases in between. This CDR3 contains 12 residues. Per the germline V gene, CDR1 is SNHLY and CDR2 is FYNNEI. The CDR3 nucleotides are TGTGCCAGCAGTATGGACAGTGGAGGCTACACCTTC. Its protein product is CASSMDSGGYTF.

The table lists this clonotype with a few counts. The chain recombines TRBV3-1 with TRBJ2-7; D may be TRBD1 or TRBD2 (5 bases each). Per germline, CDR1 LGHDT and CDR2 YNNKEL (reference sequence). This CDR3 has 14 residues. Trimming cost V 2 bases and J 4 bases, with 12 bases left between them. The CDR3 DNA sequence: TGTGCCAGCAGCCAATCGGGACGGAGGTACGAGCAGTACTTC. Residues: CASSQSGRRYEQYF.